The 28 T cell receptor beta chains reported below all come from one sample, sequenced in a study of T cells after yellow fever vaccination. TCRdb called the 5' RACE reads again in MiXCR, with one record for every CDR3 protein. The profile covers some 250,000 distinct CDR3 sequences, with less than 8.5% appearing a single time and 0.65% to 0.9% taken by the ten largest. Source: CD4+ T cells sorted from PBMCs, taken 15 days after the yellow fever booster vaccination. These receptors were obtained from a man aged 30 to 39 who received the YFV17D yellow fever vaccine.

This clonotype was counted many times. This chain links TRBV19 with TRBJ2-1; 7 bases are shared with TRBD2. Germline trimming cut 4 bases from V and 5 bases from J; bases unmatched to any gene: 5. The CDR3 runs 14 residues. Germline V gives CDR1 LNHDA, CDR2 SQIVND (reference sequence). CDR3 sequence reads: CASSKPSGNNEQFF. The CDR3 DNA reads TGTGCCAGTAGTAAGCCTAGCGGAAACAATGAGCAGTTCTTC.

The chain employs TRBV5-4 and TRBJ2-5, with 9 bases fitting TRBD1. The germline CDR1 and CDR2 sequences are SGHNT and YYREEE (reference sequence). Losses at the gene ends were 6 bases for V and 4 bases for J; bases not matched to a gene: 10. The CDR3 is made up of 15 amino acids. This CDR3 reads CASNLPGQGLETQYF. In DNA form, the CDR3 reads TGTGCCAGCAATTTACCGGGACAGGGTCTAGAGACCCAGTACTTC.

This clonotype has ten or more counts. V usage is TRBV6-2 or TRBV6-3 and J usage is TRBJ2-2, with 8 bases aligning to TRBD2. The CDR3 has 16 amino acids. CDR1 and CDR2 from the germline V gene are MNHEY and SVGEGT. V shed 3 bases and J 4 bases; nucleotides not matched to a gene: 7. The CDR3 region is CASSYPSGRPTGELFF. In DNA form, the CDR3 reads TGTGCCAGCAGTTATCCCAGCGGGAGACCCACCGGGGAGCTGTTTTTT.

V is TRBV30 and J is TRBJ2-7; D is ambiguous. The CDR3 sequence is 11 residues long. Germline loops: CDR1 GTSNPN, CDR2 SVGIG (reference sequence). The V end was cut by 5 bases, the J end by 2 bases, with 7 bases between. In DNA, the CDR3 is TGTGCCTGGGCCCGAACCTACGAGCAGTACTTC. Its protein is CAWARTYEQYF.

V and J are TRBV4-2 and TRBJ2-3; no reliable D call. Germline lookup yields CDR1 LGHNA and CDR2 YNFKEQ. V dropped 1 base and J dropped 2 bases, with 7 bases sitting between them. The CDR3 sequence is 14 residues long. CDR3 loop: CASSQVGNTDTQYF. The CDR3 DNA is TGTGCCAGCAGCCAAGTCGGCAACACAGATACGCAGTATTTT.

This clonotype has a count of ten or more. The CDR3 coding sequence is TGCAGTGCTAGATGGGGGACTAGCGGGAGCGAGCAGTACTTC. This codes for CSARWGTSGSEQYF. The gene calls are TRBV20-1 and TRBJ2-7, with 14 bases lining up with TRBD2. Trimming cost V 2 bases and J 6 bases; bases outside gene matches: 3. CDR1 is DFQATT and CDR2 is SNEGSKA in the germline V gene (reference sequence). The CDR3 contains 14 residues.

The V gene is TRBV10-3, the J gene TRBJ2-3, with TRBD2 identical over 7 bases. This CDR3 is 15 amino acids long. V dropped 8 bases and J dropped 2; count of bases not matched to a gene: 10. CDR1 and CDR2 from the germline V gene are ENHRY and SYGVKD. The CDR3 loop is CAIAGRREITDTQYF. The CDR3 nucleotides are TGTGCCATCGCAGGGAGGCGGGAGATCACAGATACGCAGTATTTT.

This clonotype was seen many times. The chain has TRBV18 and TRBJ2-7, with D unresolved. Germline V gene sequence: CDR1 KGHSH, CDR2 LQKENI. V lost 3 bases and J 5 bases, leaving 8 bases between the germline ends. This CDR3 has 12 amino acids. The CDR3 region is CASSPPSDEQYF. In DNA, the CDR3 is TGTGCCAGCTCACCTCCCTCGGACGAGCAGTACTTC.

The V and J genes are TRBV11-2 and TRBJ2-3; 7 bases match TRBD2. CDR3 length: 14 residues. In germline, CDR1 is SGHAT, CDR2 FQNNGV. V shed 3 bases and J 4 bases; nucleotides not matched to a gene: 4. CDR3 loop: CASSLGGRPDTQYF. The DNA for the CDR3 is TGTGCCAGCAGCTTGGGCGGGAGACCAGATACGCAGTATTTT.

Many counts were recorded for this clonotype. The V call is TRBV20-1, the J call TRBJ2-1; 11 nucleotides align to TRBD1. Per germline, CDR1 DFQATT and CDR2 SNEGSKA (reference sequence). This CDR3 spans 13 amino acids. Trimming at V came to 7 bases and at J to 10 bases, leaving 9 bases not matched to a gene. CDR3 in amino acids: CSVPDRGLGEQFF. The CDR3 DNA reads as TGCAGTGTACCGGACAGGGGGCTAGGAGAGCAGTTCTTC.

This clonotype was seen a few times. The V and J genes are TRBV4-2 and TRBJ1-6, with unresolved D. Germline V gives CDR1 LGHNA, CDR2 YNFKEQ. Trimming removed 1 base from V and 0 bases from J, with 10 bases in between. This CDR3 has 17 residues. The CDR3 loop is CASSQGQASSYNSPLHF. CDR3 sequence (DNA): TGTGCCAGCAGCCAAGGGCAGGCGAGCTCCTATAATTCACCCCTCCACTTT.

This clonotype was counted at least ten times. V is TRBV9 and J is TRBJ2-2; D is possibly TRBD2 (6 bases). The germline V gene encodes CDR1 SGDLS and CDR2 YYNGEE. This CDR3 region has 15 residues. V lost 0 bases to trimming and J lost 2 bases, with 8 bases between them. The CDR3 DNA is TGTGCCAGCAGCGTAGAGGCGGGAAACACCGGGGAGCTGTTTTTT. Translating gives CASSVEAGNTGELFF.

This clonotype has a count of ten or more. This chain uses TRBV6-2 or TRBV6-3 with TRBJ1-1; TRBD1 might be the D (5 bases). The length of the CDR3 is 13 residues. The V gene lost 7 bases and the J gene lost 1 base, with 10 bases spanning the gap. Germline V lookup: CDR1 MNHEY, CDR2 SVGEGT. CDR3 DNA: TGTGCCAGCACCTGGGACCGGAACACTGAAGCTTTCTTT. Encoded protein: CASTWDRNTEAFF.

The CDR3 coding sequence is TGTGCCAGCAGACCCTGGTCTAGCGCAAGCACAGATACGCAGTATTTT. Translated, it gives CASRPWSSASTDTQYF. The chain carries TRBV27 and TRBJ2-3; D may be TRBD2 (6 bases). Per germline, CDR1 MNHEY and CDR2 SMNVEV (reference sequence). The CDR3 consists of 16 residues. Trimming took 6 bases from V and 0 from J, leaving 16 bases between them.

Ten or more counts support this clonotype. CDR3 nucleotides: TGTGCCAGCAGCGAGTACAATGAGCAGTTCTTC. This codes for CASSEYNEQFF. This chain uses TRBV2 with TRBJ2-1; no clear D. This CDR3 has 11 amino acids. Per the germline V gene, CDR1 is SNHLY and CDR2 is FYNNEI. Trimming pared 6 bases from V and 4 bases from J, leaving 4 bases between.

The sample holds a few counts of this clonotype. V and J are TRBV7-2 and TRBJ2-1; a weak D match, TRBD2 (5 bases). V was clipped by 4 bases and J by 0 bases, with 10 bases between them. CDR1 SGHTA and CDR2 FQGNSA come from the germline V gene. The CDR3 is made up of 15 amino acids. The CDR3 bases are TGTGCCAGCAGCTCCCGCGGGCGCTCCTACAATGAGCAGTTCTTC. It specifies CASSSRGRSYNEQFF.

This clonotype was counted only a few times. This sequence joins TRBV4-2 and TRBJ2-6; the match to TRBD2 covers 7 bases. CDR1 is LGHNA and CDR2 is YNFKEQ in the germline V gene. The length of the CDR3 is 19 residues. The V gene end was trimmed by 0 bases and the J gene end by 1 base; junction bases not matched to a gene: 9. CDR3 nucleotides: TGTGCCAGCAGCCAAGATGCTACCCTGGGAGGGTCTGGGGCCAACGTCCTGACTTTC. Protein product: CASSQDATLGGSGANVLTF.

The chain is built from TRBV18 and TRBJ2-5; the D is unclear. CDR3 length equals 12 residues. CDR1 and CDR2 (germline): KGHSH, LQKENI. Trimming took off 5 bases at V and 1 base at J, with 5 bases between the two ends. The CDR3 DNA is TGTGCCAGCTCAGCCTTCCAAGAGACCCAGTACTTC. It encodes CASSAFQETQYF.

This clonotype has just a few counts. The chain employs TRBV12-3 or TRBV12-4 and TRBJ2-3; 8 nucleotides align to TRBD2. There are 14 residues in the CDR3. Trimming at V came to 6 bases and at J to 2 bases, leaving 4 bases not matched to a gene. In DNA form, the CDR3 reads TGTGCCAGCAGGCTGGGACTAGACACAGATACGCAGTATTTT. Translating it yields CASRLGLDTDTQYF.

The table lists this clonotype with many counts. The chain employs TRBV5-1 and TRBJ2-1; D uncertain. The CDR3 contains 12 residues. V lost 0 bases to trimming and J lost 10 bases, with 8 bases between them. The germline CDR1 and CDR2 sequences are SGHRS and YFSETQ. The CDR3 protein is CASSLEGREQFF. The CDR3 nucleotides are TGCGCCAGCAGCTTGGAGGGCCGGGAGCAGTTCTTC.

This clonotype was seen many times. This chain connects TRBV6-1 to TRBJ2-7; tentatively, D is TRBD2 (6 bases). Germline V gene lookup returns CDR1 MNHNS and CDR2 SASEGT. The ends were cut back, 10 bases at V and 7 bases at J, with 23 bases in the middle. The length of the CDR3 is 14 residues. The CDR3 loop is CATRDGSRFGEQYF. DNA for the CDR3: TGTGCCACGCGGGACGGGAGTCGTTTTGGGGAGCAGTACTTC.

This clonotype was counted between two and nine times. The rearrangement joins TRBV20-1 to TRBJ2-5, with D hard to call. The CDR3 totals 12 residues. Looked up from germline, CDR1 is DFQATT and CDR2 is SNEGSKA (reference sequence). The V gene lost 3 bases and the J gene lost 3 bases, with 8 bases spanning the gap. CDR3 sequence (DNA): TGCAGTGCTAGTCCCAAAAAAGAGACCCAGTACTTC. Amino acid sequence: CSASPKKETQYF.

This clonotype has a handful of counts. The rearrangement links TRBV4-3 to TRBJ2-5; D possibly corresponds to TRBD2 (6 bases). V lost 0 bases to trimming and J lost 4 bases, with 15 bases between them. The CDR3 covers 16 residues. Looked up from germline, CDR1 is LGHNA and CDR2 is YSLEER. For the CDR3, the DNA is TGCGCCAGCAGCCAAGATCAGGCTAGCGCAAGAGAGACCCAGTACTTC. Its translation: CASSQDQASARETQYF.

This clonotype was seen more than once but under ten times. The chain links TRBV27 to TRBJ2-7; 7 bases fit TRBD1. Germline V gene data show CDR1 as MNHEY and CDR2 as SMNVEV (reference sequence). This CDR3 contains 15 residues. J was trimmed by 5 bases and V by 5 bases; bases with no gene match: 12. CDR3 DNA sequence: TGTGCCAGCAGTAGGGACAGATATCAGATCCACGAGCAGTACTTC. Protein: CASSRDRYQIHEQYF.

This clonotype turned up a few times. The V and J genes are TRBV18 and TRBJ1-4; D is uncertain. The germline V gene encodes CDR1 KGHSH and CDR2 LQKENI. This CDR3 has 13 residues. V lost 3 bases to trimming and J lost 4 bases, with 6 bases between them. The CDR3 spells CASSPVGNEKLFF. The CDR3 DNA follows: TGTGCCAGCTCACCGGTCGGTAATGAAAAACTGTTTTTT.

This clonotype was seen only a few times. The chain links TRBV5-1 to TRBJ1-2; tentative D call: TRBD1 (6 bases). Germline V gene sequence: CDR1 SGHRS, CDR2 YFSETQ. V was pared by 5 bases and J by 8 bases, with 25 bases between. The CDR3 contains 16 residues. The CDR3 here is CASRPNFPRGGTGYTF. CDR3 DNA: TGCGCCAGCAGACCAAATTTTCCCAGGGGCGGAACGGGCTACACCTTC.

This clonotype came up a few times. V gene TRBV18 combines with J gene TRBJ2-1, with D tentatively TRBD2 (6 bases). Trimming removed 2 bases at V and 1 base at J, with 9 bases between. The CDR3 sequence is 15 residues long. Germline CDR1 and CDR2: KGHSH and LQKENI. The CDR3 nucleotides read TGTGCCAGCTCACCAGCTAGCGCTTCCTACAATGAGCAGTTCTTC. Amino acids: CASSPASASYNEQFF. The full variable domain, completed using reference TRBV18 and TRBJ2-1, is NAGVMQNPRHLVRRRGQEARLRCSPMKGHSHVYWYRQLPEEGLKFMVYLQKENIIDESGMPKERFSAEFPKEGPSILRIQQVVRGDSAAYFCASSPASASYNEQFFGPGTRLTVL.

The gene calls are TRBV14 and TRBJ2-7, with D unclear. Germline V gene lookup returns CDR1 SGHDN and CDR2 FVKESK. The V end was cut by 3 bases, the J end by 6 bases, with 9 bases between. The CDR3 extends over 12 amino acids. The CDR3 bases are TGTGCCAGCAGCCATGTGAGTAGCGAGCAGTACTTC. Translating it yields CASSHVSSEQYF.